This TCR beta chain was identified during a study of control samples from healthy donors and cancer patients. From germline, CDR1 is SGHRS and CDR2 YFSETQ. The CDR3 is 16 amino acids. Sequencing was performed with immunoSEQ multiplex PCR; in TCRdb, only in-frame clones are kept and a portion is missing. Seen here are about 170,000 clones, approximately 92% observed once, and the top ten hold over 4%. In the case of this clone: Sequence at one end of the junction differs from germline and may be a read error. Within the sample, other DNA sequences also encode this same CDR3.

The source of this sequence is a woman aged 55-70 years in good health. This chain uses TRBV5-1 with TRBJ2-2; the D gene is possibly TRBD1 (7 bases). Sequenced material: blood. Written as DNA, the CDR3 is TGCGCCAGTAGCTGGGGGGACAGAAAGAACACCGGGGAGCTGTTTTTT. Translation gives CASSWGDRKNTGELFF.